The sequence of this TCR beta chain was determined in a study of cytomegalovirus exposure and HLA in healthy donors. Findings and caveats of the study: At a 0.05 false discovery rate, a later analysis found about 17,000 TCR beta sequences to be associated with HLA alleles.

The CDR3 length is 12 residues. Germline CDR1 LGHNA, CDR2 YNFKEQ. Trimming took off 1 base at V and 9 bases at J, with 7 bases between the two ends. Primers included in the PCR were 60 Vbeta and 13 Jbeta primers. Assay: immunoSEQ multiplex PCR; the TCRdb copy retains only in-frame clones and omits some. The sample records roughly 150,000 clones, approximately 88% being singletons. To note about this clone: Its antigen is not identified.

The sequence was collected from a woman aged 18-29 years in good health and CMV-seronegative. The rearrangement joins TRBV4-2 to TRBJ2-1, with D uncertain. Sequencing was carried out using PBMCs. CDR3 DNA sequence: TGTGCCAGCAGCCAAGGAGGCTCTGAGCAGTTCTTC. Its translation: CASSQGGSEQFF.